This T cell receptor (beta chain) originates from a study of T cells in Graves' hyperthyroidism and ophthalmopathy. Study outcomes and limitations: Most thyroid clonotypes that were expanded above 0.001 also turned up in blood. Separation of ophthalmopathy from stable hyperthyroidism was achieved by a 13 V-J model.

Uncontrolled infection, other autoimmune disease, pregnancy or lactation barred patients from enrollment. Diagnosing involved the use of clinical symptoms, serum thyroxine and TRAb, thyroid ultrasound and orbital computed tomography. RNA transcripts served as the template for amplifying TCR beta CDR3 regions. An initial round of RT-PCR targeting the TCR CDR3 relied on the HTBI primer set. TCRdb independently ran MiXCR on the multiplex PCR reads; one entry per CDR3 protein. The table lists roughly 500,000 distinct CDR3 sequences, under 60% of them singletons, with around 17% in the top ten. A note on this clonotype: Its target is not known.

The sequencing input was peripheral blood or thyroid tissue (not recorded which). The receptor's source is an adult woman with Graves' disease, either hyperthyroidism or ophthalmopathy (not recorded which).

The CDR3 sequence is CSVLRDRAGTEAFF. The CDR3 bases are TGCAGCGTTCTCCGGGACAGGGCCGGCACTGAAGCTTTCTTT. The chain uses TRBV29-1 and TRBJ1-1; 9 bases are shared with TRBD1. Looked up from germline, CDR1 is SQVTM and CDR2 is ANQGSEA. With 5 bases clipped from V and 4 bases from J, the junction kept 8 bases outside the gene matches. There are 14 residues in the CDR3.